The present entry profiles one T cell receptor (beta chain) with its context. Its antigen remains unidentified. The germline gives CDR1 SQVTM, CDR2 ANQGSEA. This CDR3 region has 16 residues. V lost 6 bases to trimming and J lost 5 bases; unmatched junction nucleotides: 12. Autoimmune disease history or systemic immunosuppression disqualified patients. TCRdb keeps only in-frame clones here, not all; method: immunoSEQ multiplex PCR. Of 55,000 to 75,000 clones listed, 85% are singletons. These data are taken from a study of OX40 agonist ivuxolimab in advanced cancers. Study at large: Checkpoint inhibitors had been given previously to 35% to 50% of patients.

Study-wide points: Relative to CD4+ cells, CD8+ T cells on average had more expanded clones. At 0.1 to 3.0 mg/kg and by week 6, CD4+ and CD8+ T cells in the blood had expanded clonally.

V and J are TRBV29-1 and TRBJ2-2; 10 bases are shared with TRBD1. This receptor was obtained from an adult with an advanced solid tumor such as melanoma, head and neck, liver or kidney cancer. The source was CD4+ or CD8+ T cells sorted from blood, collected in a trial of the OX40 agonist ivuxolimab. This chain's CDR3 is CSVGTGVWAPTGELFF. The CDR3 nucleotides read TGCAGCGTCGGGACAGGGGTTTGGGCGCCTACCGGGGAGCTGTTTTTT.